This section outlines one TCR beta chain sequence together with its context. Its cognate antigen has yet to be identified. No qualities accompany the bases; no much larger clone lies one base away. This sample was taken from a study of CD8 T cells in Susac syndrome (dated by TCRdb to the late 2010s). About the full investigation: Whether CD8+ T cell activation and differentiation in Susac syndrome was antigen driven was tested using repertoire sequencing.

Points the paper makes about the study in general: The study acknowledged that relatively few individuals were included in the TCR sequencing and HLA analysis.

High-throughput TCR beta sequencing profiled peripheral blood CD8+ and CD4+ T cells from healthy donors, Susac syndrome patients and multiple sclerosis patients. Healthy donors were included as age- and sex-matched controls. Bulk CD8+ and CD4+ T cells were purified magnetically by negative isolation, whereas CD8+ TEMRA cells were enriched by FACS. Blood was collected in EDTA tubes and processed within 24 hours, with PBMCs isolated through density gradient centrifugation. PBMCs intended for TCR sequencing were cryopreserved in liquid nitrogen and were subsequently thawed in a 37 degrees C water bath. The sorted or isolated CD4+, CD8+ and CD8+ TEMRA cells had a purity of 90% or higher. RNA was extracted using the RNeasy kit, and roughly 0.45 to 1 microgram was reverse transcribed with random hexamers. TCR beta CDR3 regions were amplified with the immunoSEQ multiplex PCR assay covering 54 Vbeta and 13 Jbeta segments. Bias from PCR amplification was corrected by using a synthetic template baseline for primer optimization and for computational correction. The authors processed their data as follows. Reads were annotated to V, D and J genes per IMGT and analyzed with immunoSEQ Analyzer, keeping only productive sequences. Clonality was computed as one minus Shannon entropy normalized by log2 of the number of productive unique sequences. Public and private clones were assessed among the 100 most prevalent clones of each patient and control. Clones were defined as Susac-specific when absent from the healthy and MS cohorts, from 1,000 to 1,100 published viral clones and from other ImmuneACCESS disease sequences. The public sequencing data were trimmed at Q25 with fastp and processed into clonotypes with MiXCR by TCRdb, which kept only in-frame beta chains. CDR3 protein duplicates are merged, each entry listing the most common genes and DNA. The V and J calls shown here were made by TCRdb, not taken from the authors' results. The sample yields roughly 130,000 distinct CDR3 sequences; roughly 95% were counted once. Jointly, the top ten make up roughly 0.11% of the sample.

The CDR3 covers 18 residues, taking in both the cysteine and the phenylalanine. This entry keeps only the CDR3 DNA: 54 bases, framed from base 1. In the germline V gene, CDR1 corresponds to SQVTM and CDR2 to ANQGSEA. V is pruned by 0 bases and J by 0 bases, leaving 8 bases of the junction without a gene match. In this chain, TRBV29-1 is recombined with TRBJ2-1; 10 central bases correspond to TRBD2. The specimen was CD4+ T cells from PBMCs. The sequence was collected from a human donor in good health. The DNA is as follows: TGCAGCGTTGAAGATCAAGGGATAGCGGGAGGCTCCTACAATGAGCAGTTCTTC. The resulting protein is CSVEDQGIAGGSYNEQFF.